Listed here are 29 T cell receptor beta chains from one sample, sequenced in a study of blood T cell repertoires in COVID-19. Clones were sequenced by immunoSEQ multiplex PCR, and TCRdb holds only the in-frame ones, with some missing. Among about 240,000 clones, about 80% were seen once, and the ten largest hold about 1.9%. The source material was peripheral blood. These receptor sequences come from a man aged 25-45 years who had recovered from COVID-19.

V is TRBV12-3 or TRBV12-4 and J is TRBJ1-1; unclear D gene. V lost 8 bases to trimming and J lost 1 base, with 8 bases between them. This CDR3 has 12 amino acids. Here the CDR3 reads CASGLWNTEAFF. CDR3 coding DNA: TGTGCCAGCGGGCTTTGGAACACTGAAGCTTTCTTT.

The chain is built from TRBV7-9 and TRBJ2-6; D possibly corresponds to TRBD1 (5 bases). Between the trimmed V and J ends, which lost 3 bases and 2 bases, there was a span of 17 bases. Germline assignment: CDR1 SEHNR and CDR2 FQNEAQ (reference sequence). This CDR3 is 18 amino acids long. The CDR3 DNA follows: TGTGCCAGCAGCTTGCCCCGGGCAGGGCTAGCTGGGGCCAACGTCCTGACTTTC. This codes for CASSLPRAGLAGANVLTF.

A word on this clone: Here the CDR3 omits its conserved ending phenylalanine or tryptophan, so a read error is the likely source. The genes are TRBV28 and TRBJ1-2; D unclear. V was pared by 2 bases and J by 0 bases, with 10 bases between. The CDR3 has 15 amino acids. Germline V lookup: CDR1 MDHEN, CDR2 SYDVKM. The CDR3 sequence is CASSLKYGTNYGYTL. The CDR3 DNA sequence: TGTGCCAGCAGTTTAAAATATGGAACTAACTATGGCTACACCCTC.

This chain links TRBV27 with TRBJ2-3; TRBD2 matches at 8 bases. Germline CDR1 is MNHEY and CDR2 is SMNVEV (reference sequence). V was pared by 6 bases and J by 3 bases, with 5 bases of the junction left unmatched. The CDR3 length is 14 residues. In DNA form, the CDR3 reads TGTGCCAGCAGCTTAGCGGGGAGGACAGATACGCAGTATTTT. It is translated as CASSLAGRTDTQYF.

The rearrangement joins TRBV19 to TRBJ1-4; D call uncertain. V lost 0 bases to trimming and J lost 13 bases, with 15 bases between them. There are 14 residues in the CDR3. The germline V gene has CDR1 LNHDA and CDR2 SQIVND (reference sequence). The CDR3 DNA follows: TGTGCCAGTAGTATAGAACAGCCGACCGCCCGACTGTTTTTT. Translated, it gives CASSIEQPTARLFF.

The J gene is TRBJ2-4, the V gene TRBV2; TRBD2 might be the D (5 bases). CDR1 is SNHLY, CDR2 FYNNEI, per germline. V was cut by 3 bases and J by 8 bases, with 11 bases left in between. The CDR3 loop spans 13 amino acids. The CDR3 sequence is CASSDAGIDIQYF. CDR3 DNA: TGTGCCAGCAGTGATGCCGGGATAGACATTCAGTACTTC.

Only one count was recorded for this clone. V gene TRBV19 combines with J gene TRBJ2-3; D might be TRBD2 (6 bases). Per germline, CDR1 LNHDA and CDR2 SQIVND (reference sequence). The V end was cut by 5 bases, the J end by 3 bases, with 15 bases between. The CDR3 consists of 15 residues. This CDR3 reads CASSGGALWTDTQYF. The CDR3 bases are TGTGCCAGTAGTGGCGGGGCTTTATGGACAGATACGCAGTATTTT. The entire variable domain, with the rest obtained from reference TRBV19 and TRBJ2-3, is as follows: DGGITQSPKYLFRKEGQNVTLSCEQNLNHDAMYWYRQDPGQGLRLIYYSQIVNDFQKGDIAEGYSVSREKKESFPLTVTSAQKNPTAFYLCASSGGALWTDTQYFGPGTRLTVL.

In regard to this clone: Other DNA sequences in this specimen translate into the identical CDR3. The genes are TRBV10-3 and TRBJ1-3; D call uncertain. This CDR3 is 13 amino acids long. The V end was cut by 6 bases, the J end by 4 bases, with 10 bases between. Germline CDR1 and CDR2: ENHRY and SYGVKD. Here the CDR3 reads CAISGVSGNTIYF. Written as DNA, the CDR3 is TGTGCCATCAGCGGGGTCTCAGGAAACACCATATATTTT.

The V gene is TRBV7-9, the J gene TRBJ1-1, with 7 nucleotides matching TRBD1. The CDR3 length is 14 residues. V shed 8 bases and J 1 base; nucleotides not matched to a gene: 7. CDR1 is SEHNR and CDR2 is FQNEAQ in the germline V gene (reference sequence). The chain's CDR3 is CASFLGQTNTEAFF. CDR3 in DNA: TGTGCCAGCTTCCTGGGACAGACGAACACTGAAGCTTTCTTT. Looking up the rest from reference TRBV7-9 and TRBJ1-1 gives the full variable domain: DTGVSQNPRHKITKRGQNVTFRCDPISEHNRLYWYRQTLGQGPEFLTYFQNEAQLEKSRLLSDRFSAERPKGSFSTLEIQRTEQGDSAMYLCASFLGQTNTEAFFGQGTRLTVV.

J is TRBJ2-1 and V is TRBV9; TRBD1 might be the D (6 bases). The CDR3 consists of 14 residues. The ends were cut back, 3 bases at V and 7 bases at J, with 14 bases in the middle. Germline CDR1 is SGDLS and CDR2 is YYNGEE. In nucleotides, the CDR3 is TGTGCCAGCAGCGGTGGACAGTCAGTAAATGAGCAGTTCTTC. Amino acids: CASSGGQSVNEQFF.

The chain combines TRBV6-5 with TRBJ1-2; 9 bases line up with TRBD1. V was clipped by 3 bases and J by 5 bases; unmatched bases: 7. CDR1 is MNHEY, CDR2 SVGAGI, per germline. The CDR3 length is 15 residues. The CDR3 region has the DNA TGTGCCAGCAGTTATTCCTCGACAGGGGGGTATGGCTACACCTTC. Translating gives CASSYSSTGGYGYTF.

This chain connects TRBV19 to TRBJ2-7, with a weak D call TRBD2 (6 bases). The germline gives CDR1 LNHDA, CDR2 SQIVND (reference sequence). The CDR3 length is 13 residues. Deletions cut 6 bases from V and 9 bases from J, with 18 bases between. CDR3 region: CASRGPGSYVQYF. Written as DNA, the CDR3 is TGTGCCAGTAGAGGACCCGGGAGCTATGTGCAGTACTTC.

In its sample, this clone was seen a few times. The chain uses TRBV5-1 and TRBJ2-1; 7 nucleotides line up with TRBD1. The CDR3 contains 15 residues. After removal of 2 bases from V and 6 bases from J, the junction contained 8 bases not matched to a gene. Per the germline V gene, CDR1 is SGHRS and CDR2 is YFSETQ. The DNA of the CDR3 is TGCGCCAGCAGCTTATCCGGGACAGCTTCCAATGAGCAGTTCTTC. This encodes CASSLSGTASNEQFF.

A few counts support this clone. V usage is TRBV12-3 or TRBV12-4 and J usage is TRBJ2-7; the match to TRBD2 covers 11 bases. V trimming: 2 bases; J trimming: 6 bases; junction bases outside the gene matches: 0. This CDR3 has 13 amino acids. The CDR3 spells CASSLTSGGEQYV. DNA for the CDR3: TGTGCCAGCAGTTTAACTAGCGGGGGCGAGCAGTACGTC.

The sample holds a few counts of this clone. This chain uses TRBV4-1 with TRBJ1-1, with D possibly matching TRBD1 (6 bases). Germline V gives CDR1 MGHRA, CDR2 YSYEKL. The ends were cut back, 4 bases at V and 0 bases at J, with 18 bases in the middle. CDR3 length equals 17 residues. The CDR3 spells CASSLRTVRRMNTEAFF. CDR3 bases: TGCGCCAGCAGCCTCCGGACAGTCCGGCGCATGAACACTGAAGCTTTCTTT.

The chain has TRBV18 and TRBJ2-7, with D hard to call. The CDR3 loop spans 15 amino acids. Germline V gives CDR1 KGHSH, CDR2 LQKENI. V lost 3 bases to trimming and J lost 3 bases, with 15 bases between them. The chain's CDR3 is CASSPDTSLNYEQYF. Written as DNA, the CDR3 is TGTGCCAGCTCACCCGACACCAGTTTAAACTACGAGCAGTACTTC.

The chain links TRBV27 to TRBJ2-3; D perhaps matches TRBD1 (8 bases). Germline V gene data show CDR1 as MNHEY and CDR2 as SMNVEV (reference sequence). The CDR3 covers 17 residues. Trimming took 7 bases from V and 3 from J, leaving 23 bases between them. Here the CDR3 reads CASTQRAGQGGTDTQYF. The CDR3 coding sequence is TGTGCCAGCACCCAACGGGCTGGACAGGGAGGGACAGATACGCAGTATTTT.

The rearrangement uses TRBV5-5 and TRBJ1-2; D gene unclear. CDR1 is SGHKS, CDR2 YYEKEE, per germline (reference sequence). This CDR3 region has 15 residues. Trimming removed 0 bases from V and 7 bases from J, with 16 bases in between. The CDR3 spells CASSLVPAGLSGYTF. The CDR3 coding sequence is TGTGCCAGCAGCTTGGTTCCGGCAGGACTTTCTGGCTACACCTTC. The full variable domain, rest sourced from reference TRBV5-5 and TRBJ1-2, is DAGVTQSPTHLIKTRGQQVTLRCSPISGHKSVSWYQQVLGQGPQFIFQYYEKEERGRGNFPDRFSARQFPNYSSELNVNALLLGDSALYLCASSLVPAGLSGYTFGSGTRLTVV.

This chain's CDR3 is CASSSGTGGRKTQYF. CDR3 DNA: TGTGCCAGCAGCTCCGGGACAGGGGGGAGGAAGACCCAGTACTTC. V usage is TRBV5-4 and J usage is TRBJ2-5; 11 bases agree with TRBD1. J lost 6 bases, V lost 3 bases, and 7 bases had no gene match. This CDR3 spans 15 amino acids. Germline values: CDR1 SGHNT, CDR2 YYREEE (reference sequence). The variable domain in full, with the rest retrieved from reference TRBV5-4 and TRBJ2-5, is ETGVTQSPTHLIKTRGQQVTLRCSSQSGHNTVSWYQQALGQGPQFIFQYYREEENGRGNFPPRFSGLQFPNYSSELNVNALELDDSALYLCASSSGTGGRKTQYFGPGTRLLVL.

V and J are TRBV19 and TRBJ1-2; 7 bases map to TRBD1. The V and J ends lost 9 bases and 1 base, in that order; junction bases with no gene match: 8. The CDR3 extends over 14 amino acids. CDR1 is LNHDA and CDR2 is SQIVND in the germline V gene (reference sequence). Written as DNA, the CDR3 is TGTGCCAGCCTTGGGACAGCGAATAACTATGGCTACACCTTC. Translated, it gives CASLGTANNYGYTF.

The V gene is TRBV7-9, the J gene TRBJ2-1; 8 positions agree with TRBD2. Germline V gives CDR1 SEHNR, CDR2 FQNEAQ (reference sequence). There are 15 residues in the CDR3. J was trimmed by 7 bases and V by 5 bases; bases with no gene match: 10. The CDR3 DNA sequence: TGTGCCAGCAGCCCACGACTAGCGACGGGGAATGAGCAGTTCTTC. Its protein product is CASSPRLATGNEQFF.

The chain links TRBV4-1 to TRBJ2-2, with no clear D. Germline loops: CDR1 MGHRA, CDR2 YSYEKL. The V end was cut by 1 base, the J end by 7 bases, with 7 bases between. This CDR3 contains 13 residues. CDR3 loop: CASSQVSYGELFF. The CDR3 DNA sequence: TGCGCCAGCAGCCAAGTGAGCTACGGGGAGCTGTTTTTT.

This clone was recorded only once. V is TRBV9 and J is TRBJ2-1; 9 bases match TRBD2. The CDR3 runs to 15 residues. Trimming took 3 bases from V and 7 from J; bases not matched to a gene: 8. In germline, CDR1 is SGDLS, CDR2 YYNGEE. CDR3 bases: TGTGCCAGCAGCGCCCGCGGTAGCGGGGGAAATGAGCAGTTCTTC. This translates into CASSARGSGGNEQFF. The entire variable domain, with the rest obtained from reference TRBV9 and TRBJ2-1, is as follows: DSGVTQTPKHLITATGQRVTLRCSPRSGDLSVYWYQQSLDQGLQFLIQYYNGEERAKGNILERFSAQQFPDLHSELNLSSLELGDSALYFCASSARGSGGNEQFFGPGTRLTVL.

The chain joins TRBV7-6 to TRBJ1-1, with D maybe TRBD1 (5 bases). The V end lost 5 bases, the J end lost 1 base, and 11 bases lay between the germline ends. The germline V gene has CDR1 SGHVS and CDR2 FNYEAQ. The CDR3 runs to 14 residues. The CDR3 coding sequence is TGTGCCAGCAGCCGACGTGACAGGAACACTGAAGCTTTCTTT. Translation gives CASSRRDRNTEAFF.

The rearrangement uses TRBV27 and TRBJ2-3, with 13 bases matching TRBD2. Losses at the gene ends were 2 bases for V and 4 bases for J; bases not matched to a gene: 3. The length of the CDR3 is 16 residues. CDR1 is MNHEY and CDR2 is SMNVEV in the germline V gene (reference sequence). The CDR3 here is CASSLQLAGGPDTQYF. The CDR3 nucleotides read TGTGCCAGCAGTTTACAACTAGCGGGGGGGCCAGATACGCAGTATTTT.

This clone has a handful of counts. This chain connects TRBV12-3 or TRBV12-4 to TRBJ2-1; TRBD1 matches 8 bases. The CDR3 has 12 residues. V lost 8 bases to trimming and J lost 9 bases; unmatched junction nucleotides: 6. This CDR3 reads CASRDRNFEQFF. CDR3 in DNA: TGTGCCAGCCGGGACAGGAACTTTGAGCAGTTCTTC.

The chain couples TRBV28 to TRBJ1-6, with a tentative D call TRBD1 (6 bases). The CDR3 sequence is 16 residues long. The V end lost 10 bases, the J end lost 9 bases, and 25 bases lay between the germline ends. The germline V gene encodes CDR1 MDHEN and CDR2 SYDVKM. DNA of the CDR3: TGTGCCACCACGGGACAAGCCAATTTTGGCGGTTCACCCCTCCACTTT. Translation gives CATTGQANFGGSPLHF.

The genes are TRBV2 and TRBJ2-7; TRBD2 is a possible D gene (5 bases). Trimming cost V 3 bases and J 6 bases, with 12 bases left between them. Per the germline V gene, CDR1 is SNHLY and CDR2 is FYNNEI. This CDR3 has 13 amino acids. The chain's CDR3 is CASSESGFSEQYF. In DNA form, the CDR3 reads TGTGCCAGCAGTGAGTCGGGGTTCTCCGAGCAGTACTTC.

V usage is TRBV11-1 and J usage is TRBJ1-1; 9 bases agree with TRBD1. Germline trimming cut 5 bases from V and 8 bases from J; bases unmatched to any gene: 3. Germline CDR1 is SGHAT and CDR2 is FQDESV (reference sequence). The CDR3 sequence is 12 residues long. CDR3 coding DNA: TGTGCCAGCAGCCCGGACAGGGGAGAAGCTTTCTTT. Protein sequence: CASSPDRGEAFF.